This TCR beta chain appears in the sequencing data of a study of blood T cell repertoires in COVID-19. The wider study: Acute and convalescent COVID-19 specimens originated in the United States, Italy and Spain.

Those enrolled, adults aged roughly 18 to 100 years, came from some 25 US areas. Participant-reported clinical history was the basis for cohort assignment. The CDR3 extends over 13 amino acids. With 4 bases removed from V and 2 bases from J, the gap between germline ends came to 7 bases. Germline-derived CDR1 and CDR2 are SNHLY and FYNNEI. In the authors' workflow: The assay estimated nucleated cells by amplifying reference gene primers. Sequencing used immunoSEQ multiplex PCR; TCRdb keeps in-frame clones, though not all of them. V and J calls and clone size follow that table, whereas D and trimming were derived from the DNA. The table includes around 290,000 clones, approximately 91% detected once.

The gene calls are TRBV2 and TRBJ2-3; D is uncertain. The clonotype comes from a woman aged 40 to 50 who had recovered from COVID-19. Sequencing used PBMCs or T cells enriched from blood (not recorded which). In DNA form, the CDR3 reads TGTGCCAGCAGTGCTAATCCCACAGATACGCAGTATTTT. Protein sequence: CASSANPTDTQYF.